The 27 T cell receptor beta chains presented below share a single source sample, sequenced in a study of CD8+ T cells in alopecia areata (dated by TCRdb to 2017 to 2018). The time point label, read with the paper, signifies: baseline before oral tofacitinib. The protocol used for the library was the immunoSEQ multiplex PCR assay. For TCR sequencing, RNA was extracted from every sample and reverse transcribed into cDNA to serve as template. TCRdb took over this immuneACCESS table, retaining in-frame rearrangements with V and J assigned. Such tables are incomplete; in checked studies, under half of the missing clones stem from an unresolved V gene, and the remainder is unexplained. The sample table records 130,000 to 150,000 clones; 45% to 60% of these occur just once. The biggest ten clones account for over 0.85% of the sample. This material consisted of CD4+ T cells sorted from blood, taken at week 0. Every receptor here comes from a human donor with alopecia areata.

This clone has just a few counts. The CDR3 nucleotides read TGCAGCGTTGAAGATCGGGACAGGGGGCGAGAGACCCAGTACTTC. It encodes CSVEDRDRGRETQYF. This chain connects TRBV29-1 to TRBJ2-5; 12 bases line up with TRBD1. The germline CDR1 and CDR2 sequences are SQVTM and ANQGSEA. This CDR3 spans 15 amino acids. V lost 0 bases, J lost 4 bases, and 3 bases stayed unmatched.

This clone was picked up a small number of times. The chain joins TRBV29-1 to TRBJ2-5; a weak D match, TRBD1 (5 bases). V was pared by 3 bases and J by 5 bases, with 10 bases between. In germline, CDR1 is SQVTM, CDR2 ANQGSEA. The length of the CDR3 is 12 residues. The CDR3: CSVDGAAETQYF. CDR3 bases: TGCAGCGTTGATGGGGCCGCGGAGACCCAGTACTTC.

This clone has a handful of counts. The rearrangement uses TRBV28 and TRBJ2-2; TRBD2 is a possible D gene (6 bases). Trimming stripped 6 bases from V and 5 bases from J, with 19 bases between. The length of the CDR3 is 16 residues. From germline, CDR1 is MDHEN and CDR2 SYDVKM. The CDR3 loop is CASSRRGVFKTGELFF. In DNA form, the CDR3 reads TGTGCCAGCAGCCGGCGCGGGGTGTTCAAGACCGGGGAGCTGTTTTTT.

A few counts support this clone. Mismatch with germline at one junction end may stem from a read error. The CDR3 sequence: CSVDVGGSRVF. As DNA, the CDR3 is TGCAGCGTTGATGTAGGAGGGTCGAGGGTTTTT. This rearrangement joins TRBV29-1 to TRBJ1-4; D not resolved. CDR1 and CDR2 from the germline V gene are SQVTM and ANQGSEA. The CDR3 spans 11 residues.

The table lists this clone with a few counts. V is TRBV29-1 and J is TRBJ1-1; possible D gene TRBD1, 5 bases. This CDR3 has 15 residues. CDR1 and CDR2 from the germline V gene are SQVTM and ANQGSEA. V shed 4 bases and J shed 0 bases, with 15 bases lying between them. CDR3 region: CSVAGGSGLNTEAFF. In nucleotides, the CDR3 is TGCAGCGTTGCTGGGGGAAGCGGTCTGAACACTGAAGCTTTCTTT.

This clone was picked up one time. This chain joins TRBV7-2 and TRBJ1-1; D is possibly TRBD1 (6 bases). Trimming left V 5 bases short and J 10 bases short, with 17 bases between. Germline values: CDR1 SGHTA, CDR2 FQGNSA. This CDR3 is built from 13 residues. The CDR3 sequence is CASSLSRGQRAFF. The CDR3 DNA follows: TGTGCCAGCAGCCTTAGCCGGGGACAACGAGCTTTCTTT. The complete variable domain, with remaining parts taken from reference TRBV7-2 and TRBJ1-1, reads GAGVSQSPSNKVTEKGKDVELRCDPISGHTALYWYRQSLGQGLEFLIYFQGNSAPDKSGLPSDRFSAERTGGSVSTLTIQRTQQEDSAVYLCASSLSRGQRAFFGQGTRLTVV.

This clone was observed a few times. The rearrangement uses TRBV30 and TRBJ1-5, with 10 bases lining up with TRBD1. Losses at the gene ends were 3 bases for V and 4 bases for J; bases not matched to a gene: 3. CDR1 and CDR2 (germline): GTSNPN, SVGIG (reference sequence). The CDR3 has 14 amino acids. The DNA for the CDR3 is TGTGCCTGGAGAGGACAGGGGGGGAATCAGCCCCAGCATTTT. It yields the protein CAWRGQGGNQPQHF.

Written as DNA, the CDR3 is TGTGCCTGGGGGAGCGGGGGCGGTCAGCCCCAGCATTTT. The encoded protein is CAWGSGGGQPQHF. The chain combines TRBV30 with TRBJ1-5; tentative D call: TRBD1 (6 bases). The CDR3 is 13 residues long. V was trimmed by 5 bases and J by 6 bases, leaving 14 bases between them. From germline, CDR1 is GTSNPN and CDR2 SVGIG (reference sequence).

This clone was seen a handful of times. The rearrangement links TRBV9 to TRBJ2-3; D remains unclear. The CDR3 loop spans 15 amino acids. The germline gives CDR1 SGDLS, CDR2 YYNGEE. Deletions cut 2 bases from V and 0 bases from J, with 10 bases between. CDR3 loop: CASSVRPESTDTQYF. In nucleotides, the CDR3 is TGTGCCAGCAGCGTCCGACCGGAGAGCACAGATACGCAGTATTTT.

This clone was counted a few times. This chain links TRBV29-1 with TRBJ2-5, with a possible D match to TRBD2 (5 bases). The germline gives CDR1 SQVTM, CDR2 ANQGSEA. The CDR3 spans 12 residues. V was shortened by 3 bases and J by 5 bases, with 10 bases between the two germline ends. This CDR3 is CSVERAGETQYF. The DNA for the CDR3 is TGCAGCGTTGAGCGGGCCGGGGAGACCCAGTACTTC.

This clone was detected only a few times. The chain joins TRBV5-1 to TRBJ2-5; 11 nucleotides line up with TRBD2. Germline CDR1 and CDR2: SGHRS and YFSETQ. The CDR3 is 17 amino acids. With 0 bases clipped from V and 5 bases from J, the junction kept 9 bases outside the gene matches. As DNA, the CDR3 is TGCGCCAGCAGCTTGGTGAGACTAGCGGGAAAACGGGAGACCCAGTACTTC. It specifies CASSLVRLAGKRETQYF.

The V call is TRBV11-2, the J call TRBJ2-5; D is unresolved. V dropped 4 bases and J dropped 1 base, with 10 bases sitting between them. This CDR3 region has 14 residues. CDR1 and CDR2 from the germline V gene are SGHAT and FQNNGV. Here the CDR3 DNA reads TGTGCCAGCAGCTCCGCTGACACCCAAGAGACCCAGTACTTC. Amino acids: CASSSADTQETQYF.

The rearrangement uses TRBV6-5 and TRBJ1-2, with TRBD1 matching 8 bases. With 10 bases clipped from V and 4 bases from J, the junction kept 8 bases outside the gene matches. The CDR3 sequence is 13 residues long. Germline CDR1 MNHEY, CDR2 SVGAGI. CDR3 region: CAIRGQDTYGYTF. The DNA of the CDR3 is TGTGCCATCCGGGGACAGGATACCTATGGCTACACCTTC.

The chain combines TRBV7-2 with TRBJ2-5, with 7 positions matching TRBD2. Germline trimming cut 4 bases from V and 4 bases from J; bases unmatched to any gene: 9. The germline V gene has CDR1 SGHTA and CDR2 FQGNSA. The CDR3 runs 15 residues. CDR3 sequence (DNA): TGTGCCAGCAGCTCTGTAGCGGGCGCTGCAGAGACCCAGTACTTC. Protein: CASSSVAGAAETQYF. The whole variable domain, remainder taken from reference TRBV7-2 and TRBJ2-5, is GAGVSQSPSNKVTEKGKDVELRCDPISGHTALYWYRQSLGQGLEFLIYFQGNSAPDKSGLPSDRFSAERTGGSVSTLTIQRTQQEDSAVYLCASSSVAGAAETQYFGPGTRLLVL.

The chain couples TRBV7-9 to TRBJ2-3; 14 nucleotides agree with TRBD2. J gave up 5 bases and V 4 bases, and 5 bases lay outside the gene matches. This CDR3 has 16 residues. Germline-derived CDR1 and CDR2 are SEHNR and FQNEAQ (reference sequence). In DNA, the CDR3 is TGTGCCAGCAGCTCCGGACTAGCGGGAGGTAGAGATACGCAGTATTTT. It translates to CASSSGLAGGRDTQYF.

The rearrangement uses TRBV29-1 and TRBJ2-3; no definite D call. CDR1 and CDR2 (germline): SQVTM, ANQGSEA. V lost 5 bases and J 4 bases, leaving 7 bases between the germline ends. There are 11 residues in the CDR3. CDR3 DNA: TGCAGCGTTAGGGTCGCAGATACGCAGTATTTT. This codes for CSVRVADTQYF.

This clone was seen a single time. This rearrangement joins TRBV28 to TRBJ2-7; D uncertain. CDR1 and CDR2 (germline): MDHEN, SYDVKM. The CDR3 consists of 11 residues. Trimming cost V 4 bases and J 2 bases, with 3 bases left between them. CDR3 sequence: CASSSTYEQYF. DNA for the CDR3: TGTGCCAGCAGTTCTACCTACGAGCAGTACTTC.

The CDR3 reads CASSSRGYQETQYF. CDR3 in DNA: TGTGCCAGCAGCTCACGGGGGTACCAAGAGACCCAGTACTTC. This chain connects TRBV7-9 to TRBJ2-5; D is perhaps TRBD2 (6 bases). The germline V and J ends were trimmed by 4 bases and 0 bases, with 9 bases remaining between them. Germline V gene lookup returns CDR1 SEHNR and CDR2 FQNEAQ (reference sequence). This CDR3 is 14 amino acids long.

This chain connects TRBV30 to TRBJ1-2; D perhaps matches TRBD1 (5 bases). This CDR3 contains 12 residues. The V end lost 3 bases, the J end lost 8 bases, and 13 bases lay between the germline ends. Looked up from germline, CDR1 is GTSNPN and CDR2 is SVGIG (reference sequence). CDR3 DNA sequence: TGTGCCTGGAGGTCGGCAGGGCCAGGCTACACCTTC. This translates into CAWRSAGPGYTF.

The rearrangement uses TRBV29-1 and TRBJ2-7, with a weak D call TRBD1 (5 bases). V lost 4 bases, J lost 2 bases, and 18 bases lay in between. The germline gives CDR1 SQVTM, CDR2 ANQGSEA. This CDR3 comprises 15 residues. CDR3 DNA: TGCAGCGTTGGGGAAGACAGAAAGCCAACCTACGAGCAGTACTTC. Its protein product is CSVGEDRKPTYEQYF.

A remark on this clone: Within the sample, other DNA sequences also encode this same CDR3. The rearrangement uses TRBV6-5 and TRBJ2-1; TRBD1 matches 8 bases. Germline V gene sequence: CDR1 MNHEY, CDR2 SVGAGI. V lost 5 bases and J lost 7; bases outside the gene matches: 1. This CDR3 has 12 amino acids. The CDR3 DNA reads TGTGCCAGCAGTCGACAGGGGAATGAGCAGTTCTTC. The encoded protein is CASSRQGNEQFF.

This chain links TRBV30 with TRBJ1-1; D may be TRBD1 (6 bases). The germline V gene encodes CDR1 GTSNPN and CDR2 SVGIG (reference sequence). The CDR3 extends over 15 amino acids. V lost 3 bases and J lost 3, with 17 bases in between. The CDR3 spells CAWSLKGQPYTEAFF. CDR3 in DNA: TGTGCCTGGAGCCTGAAAGGACAGCCGTACACTGAAGCTTTCTTT.

This clone was counted once. CDR3 protein: CSVLRAGGTEAFF. Here the CDR3 DNA reads TGCAGCGTCTTACGAGCAGGGGGAACGGAAGCTTTCTTT. The V and J genes are TRBV29-1 and TRBJ1-1; 7 nucleotides agree with TRBD1. V was pared by 6 bases and J by 8 bases, with 12 bases of the junction left unmatched. Germline V gene sequence: CDR1 SQVTM, CDR2 ANQGSEA. This CDR3 is 13 amino acids long. Complete variable domain (other parts from reference TRBV29-1 and TRBJ1-1): SAVISQKPSRDICQRGTSLTIQCQVDSQVTMMFWYRQQPGQSLTLIATANQGSEATYESGFVIDKFPISRPNLTFSTLTVSNMSPEDSSIYLCSVLRAGGTEAFFGQGTRLTVV.

This clone has a handful of counts. CDR3 in amino acids: CSVEDENRGREAFF. The CDR3 nucleotides read TGCAGCGTTGAAGATGAAAACAGGGGCCGCGAAGCTTTCTTT. The chain links TRBV29-1 to TRBJ1-1, with 7 bases aligning to TRBD1. CDR3 length: 14 amino acids. Germline CDR1 is SQVTM and CDR2 is ANQGSEA. The V segment lost 0 bases and the J segment 8 bases; nucleotides outside the gene matches: 9.

V usage is TRBV2 and J usage is TRBJ1-5, with D possibly TRBD1 on 5 matching bases. Per the germline V gene, CDR1 is SNHLY and CDR2 is FYNNEI. The CDR3 spans 15 residues. Trimming removed 6 bases from V and 7 bases from J, with 19 bases in between. The CDR3 sequence: CASRENTGGKQPQHF. CDR3 DNA sequence: TGTGCCAGCAGGGAGAATACAGGAGGGAAACAGCCCCAGCATTTT.

The chain is built from TRBV27 and TRBJ2-7; the D gene is possibly TRBD2 (6 bases). V lost 6 bases and J 6 bases, leaving 15 bases between the germline ends. There are 13 residues in the CDR3. Germline CDR1 reads MNHEY; CDR2 reads SMNVEV (reference sequence). This chain's CDR3 is CASRRDGLGEQYF. Here the CDR3 DNA reads TGTGCCAGCAGGCGGGACGGCCTCGGCGAGCAGTACTTC.

V is TRBV28 and J is TRBJ2-1; tentative D call: TRBD1 (7 bases). The CDR3 runs to 15 residues. Trimming removed 7 bases from V and 3 bases from J, with 16 bases in between. Germline CDR1 is MDHEN and CDR2 is SYDVKM. The CDR3 loop is CASTLPGGSYNEQFF. In nucleotides, the CDR3 is TGTGCCAGCACTCTCCCAGGGGGGAGCTACAATGAGCAGTTCTTC.